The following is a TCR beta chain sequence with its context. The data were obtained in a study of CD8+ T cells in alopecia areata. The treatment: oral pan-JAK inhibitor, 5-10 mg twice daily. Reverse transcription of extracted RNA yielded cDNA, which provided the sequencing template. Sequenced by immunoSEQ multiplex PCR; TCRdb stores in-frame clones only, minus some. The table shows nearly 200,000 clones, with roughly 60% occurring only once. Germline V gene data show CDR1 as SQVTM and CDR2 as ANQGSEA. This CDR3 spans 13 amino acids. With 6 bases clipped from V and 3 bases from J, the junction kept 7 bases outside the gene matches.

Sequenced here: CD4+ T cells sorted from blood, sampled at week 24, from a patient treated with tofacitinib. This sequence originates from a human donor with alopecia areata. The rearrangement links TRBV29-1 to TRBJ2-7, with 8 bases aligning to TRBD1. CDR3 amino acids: CSVAAGQDYEQYF. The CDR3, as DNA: TGCAGCGTCGCCGCGGGACAGGACTACGAGCAGTACTTC.